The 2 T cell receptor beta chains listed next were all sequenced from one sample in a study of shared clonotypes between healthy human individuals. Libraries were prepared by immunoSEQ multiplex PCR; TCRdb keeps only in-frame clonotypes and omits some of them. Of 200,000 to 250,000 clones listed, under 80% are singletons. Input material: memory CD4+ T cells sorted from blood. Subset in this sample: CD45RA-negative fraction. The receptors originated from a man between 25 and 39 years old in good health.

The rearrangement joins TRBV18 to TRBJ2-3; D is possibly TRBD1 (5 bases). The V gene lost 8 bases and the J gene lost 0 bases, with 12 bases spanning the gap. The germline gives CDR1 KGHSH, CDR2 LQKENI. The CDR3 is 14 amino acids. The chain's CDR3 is CASKATASTDTQYF. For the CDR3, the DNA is TGTGCCAGCAAAGCGACAGCTAGCACAGATACGCAGTATTTT.

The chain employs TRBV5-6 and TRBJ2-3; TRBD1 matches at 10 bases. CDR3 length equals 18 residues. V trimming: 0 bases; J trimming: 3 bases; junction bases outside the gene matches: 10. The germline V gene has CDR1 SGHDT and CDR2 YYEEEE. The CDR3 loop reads CASSLDRRRTGGTDTQYF. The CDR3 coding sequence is TGTGCCAGCAGCTTGGACAGGCGAAGGACAGGGGGGACAGATACGCAGTATTTT.